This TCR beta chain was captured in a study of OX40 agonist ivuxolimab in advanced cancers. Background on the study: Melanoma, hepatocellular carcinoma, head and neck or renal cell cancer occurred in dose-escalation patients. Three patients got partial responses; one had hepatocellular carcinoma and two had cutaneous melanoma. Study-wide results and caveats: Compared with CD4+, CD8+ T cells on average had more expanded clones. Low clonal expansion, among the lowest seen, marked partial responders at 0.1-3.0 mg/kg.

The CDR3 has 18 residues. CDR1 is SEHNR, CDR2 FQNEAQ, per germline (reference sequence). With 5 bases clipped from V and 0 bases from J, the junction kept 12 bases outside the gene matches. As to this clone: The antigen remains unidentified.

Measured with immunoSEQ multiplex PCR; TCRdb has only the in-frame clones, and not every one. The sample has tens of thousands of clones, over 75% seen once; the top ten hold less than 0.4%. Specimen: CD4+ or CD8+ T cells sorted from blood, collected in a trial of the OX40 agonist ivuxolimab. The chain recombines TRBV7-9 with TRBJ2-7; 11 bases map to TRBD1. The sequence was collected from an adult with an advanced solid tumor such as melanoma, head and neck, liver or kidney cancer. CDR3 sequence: CASSQGPIGTGGSYEQYF. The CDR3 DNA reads TGTGCCAGCAGCCAAGGCCCCATCGGGACAGGGGGCTCCTACGAGCAGTACTTC.